These T cell receptor beta chains were read from a single sample in a study of blood T cell repertoires in COVID-19. Using immunoSEQ multiplex PCR, the repertoire was profiled, and TCRdb retains in-frame clones only, with some absent. The table lists around 430,000 clones, approximately 88% of them singletons, with around an eighth in the top ten. The specimen was peripheral blood. The receptor set was obtained from a woman aged 45-59 years with COVID-19, enrolled during active disease. Both conserved end residues are trimmed from each CDR3. The order of the fields is V gene, clone size, J gene, CDR3 protein. Not every row has a clone size; where given, it reads once, few, many or a size class.

V gene: TRBV14
clone size: .
J gene: TRBJ2-1
CDR3 protein: ASSLVGDLTNEQF

V gene: TRBV30
clone size: .
J gene: TRBJ2-7
CDR3 protein: AWSVRRGSYEQY

V gene: TRBV2
clone size: .
J gene: TRBJ1-2
CDR3 protein: ASSVSGNNYGYT

V gene: TRBV6-5
clone size: .
J gene: TRBJ1-1
CDR3 protein: ASSPLTGWGAEAF

V gene: TRBV2
clone size: .
J gene: TRBJ2-7
CDR3 protein: ASSPLGQGVFYEQY

V gene: TRBV28
clone size: .
J gene: TRBJ2-7
CDR3 protein: ASSNDRSYYEQY

V gene: TRBV11-3
clone size: once
J gene: TRBJ2-7
CDR3 protein: ASSLTGENEQY

V gene: TRBV10-3
clone size: few
J gene: TRBJ1-2
CDR3 protein: AITRDREGYT

V gene: TRBV4-2
clone size: few
J gene: TRBJ1-3
CDR3 protein: ASSQSQGAGNTIY

V gene: TRBV19
clone size: .
J gene: TRBJ2-3
CDR3 protein: ASSARSADTQY

V gene: TRBV5-5
clone size: .
J gene: TRBJ1-1
CDR3 protein: ASSPTGNTEAF

V gene: TRBV2
clone size: .
J gene: TRBJ1-4
CDR3 protein: ASKWTGSNEKLF

V gene: TRBV13
clone size: .
J gene: TRBJ2-5
CDR3 protein: ASSFPSPQETQY

V gene: TRBV5-6
clone size: .
J gene: TRBJ2-7
CDR3 protein: ASSRGGSSYEQY

V gene: TRBV6-1
clone size: .
J gene: TRBJ1-1
CDR3 protein: ASSEAGYRGLGTEAF

V gene: TRBV6-5
clone size: .
J gene: TRBJ1-5
CDR3 protein: ASRADRNPNQPQH

V gene: TRBV11-2
clone size: .
J gene: TRBJ2-1
CDR3 protein: ASSLDPRAYNEQF

V gene: TRBV30
clone size: .
J gene: TRBJ1-2
CDR3 protein: AWEQGLLYGYT

V gene: TRBV9
clone size: few
J gene: TRBJ1-2
CDR3 protein: ASSVMSGIVGDGYT

V gene: TRBV27
clone size: .
J gene: TRBJ2-2
CDR3 protein: ASSSALMYGGELF

V gene: TRBV11-2
clone size: .
J gene: TRBJ1-2
CDR3 protein: ASSFNLDYT

V gene: TRBV12-3/TRBV12-4
clone size: .
J gene: TRBJ2-7
CDR3 protein: ASSGGSSEQY

V gene: TRBV5-1
clone size: .
J gene: TRBJ1-4
CDR3 protein: ASSLGQLNEKLF

V gene: TRBV7-3
clone size: .
J gene: TRBJ2-3
CDR3 protein: ASSTRLAGVDTQY

V gene: TRBV6-5
clone size: .
J gene: TRBJ2-2
CDR3 protein: ASRQGGGELF

V gene: TRBV13
clone size: .
J gene: TRBJ1-1
CDR3 protein: ASGGVGGTEAF

V gene: TRBV5-1
clone size: .
J gene: TRBJ1-1
CDR3 protein: ASSSDGQGSRAF

V gene: TRBV11-3
clone size: .
J gene: TRBJ2-3
CDR3 protein: ASSPSGTSGGKVTDTQY

V gene: TRBV9
clone size: .
J gene: TRBJ1-5
CDR3 protein: ASSPDSSPLQPQH

V gene: TRBV24-1
clone size: .
J gene: TRBJ1-1
CDR3 protein: ATSDLVLPTGGGTEAF

V gene: TRBV29-1
clone size: .
J gene: TRBJ1-2
CDR3 protein: SVDGGGRYT

V gene: TRBV10-3
clone size: .
J gene: TRBJ1-1
CDR3 protein: AISTQGSTEAF

V gene: TRBV30
clone size: .
J gene: TRBJ1-2
CDR3 protein: AWSVGGGHGYT

V gene: TRBV15
clone size: few
J gene: TRBJ1-4
CDR3 protein: ATSRDKSRGNEKLF

V gene: TRBV27
clone size: once
J gene: TRBJ1-2
CDR3 protein: ASSTETGFPYGYT

V gene: TRBV12-3/TRBV12-4
clone size: .
J gene: TRBJ2-7
CDR3 protein: ASSFRGRAEQY

V gene: TRBV12-3/TRBV12-4
clone size: .
J gene: TRBJ1-5
CDR3 protein: ASRSGINQPQH

V gene: TRBV28
clone size: .
J gene: TRBJ2-3
CDR3 protein: ASSRGTYTDTQY

V gene: TRBV10-2
clone size: .
J gene: TRBJ2-1
CDR3 protein: ASSERGSRVYNEQF

V gene: TRBV29-1
clone size: .
J gene: TRBJ1-1
CDR3 protein: SVEADRVKSEAF

V gene: TRBV12-5
clone size: .
J gene: TRBJ1-2
CDR3 protein: ASQRGFDGYT

V gene: TRBV19
clone size: .
J gene: TRBJ1-5
CDR3 protein: ASGEGRPLSGQPQH

V gene: TRBV6-5
clone size: .
J gene: TRBJ2-2
CDR3 protein: ASPSGGRAGELF

V gene: TRBV5-1
clone size: .
J gene: TRBJ1-4
CDR3 protein: ASSQDANEKLF

V gene: TRBV3-1/TRBV3-2
clone size: .
J gene: TRBJ2-7
CDR3 protein: ASSRNSGTGGYEQY

V gene: TRBV28
clone size: .
J gene: TRBJ1-2
CDR3 protein: ASSGTGGFYGYT